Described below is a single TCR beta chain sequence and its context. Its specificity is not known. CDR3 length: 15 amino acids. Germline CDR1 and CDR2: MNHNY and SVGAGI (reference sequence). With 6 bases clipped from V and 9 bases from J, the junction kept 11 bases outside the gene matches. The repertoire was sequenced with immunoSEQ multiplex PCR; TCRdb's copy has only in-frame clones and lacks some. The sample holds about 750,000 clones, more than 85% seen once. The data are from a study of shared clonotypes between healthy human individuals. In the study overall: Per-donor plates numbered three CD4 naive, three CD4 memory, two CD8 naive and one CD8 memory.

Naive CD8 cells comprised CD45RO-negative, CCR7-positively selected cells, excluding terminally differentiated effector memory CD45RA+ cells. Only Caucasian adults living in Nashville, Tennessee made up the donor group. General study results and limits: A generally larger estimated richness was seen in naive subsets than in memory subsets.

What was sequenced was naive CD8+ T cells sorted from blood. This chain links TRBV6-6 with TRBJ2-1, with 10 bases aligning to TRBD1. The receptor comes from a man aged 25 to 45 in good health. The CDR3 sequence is CASSPATGGQTEQFF. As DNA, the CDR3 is TGTGCCAGCAGCCCTGCGACAGGGGGCCAAACTGAGCAGTTCTTC.